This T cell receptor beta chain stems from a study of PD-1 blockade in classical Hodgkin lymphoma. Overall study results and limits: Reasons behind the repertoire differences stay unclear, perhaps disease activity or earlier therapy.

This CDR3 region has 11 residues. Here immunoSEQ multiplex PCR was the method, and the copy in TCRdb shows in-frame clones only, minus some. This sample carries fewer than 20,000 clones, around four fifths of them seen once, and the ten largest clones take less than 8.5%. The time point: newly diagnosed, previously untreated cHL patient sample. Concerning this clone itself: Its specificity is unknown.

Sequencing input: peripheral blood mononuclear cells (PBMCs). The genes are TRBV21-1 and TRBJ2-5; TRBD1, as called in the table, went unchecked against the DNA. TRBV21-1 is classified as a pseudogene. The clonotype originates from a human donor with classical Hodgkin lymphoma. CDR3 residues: CASSTQETQYF. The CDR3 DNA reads TGTGCCAGCAGCACACAAGAGACCCAGTACTTC.